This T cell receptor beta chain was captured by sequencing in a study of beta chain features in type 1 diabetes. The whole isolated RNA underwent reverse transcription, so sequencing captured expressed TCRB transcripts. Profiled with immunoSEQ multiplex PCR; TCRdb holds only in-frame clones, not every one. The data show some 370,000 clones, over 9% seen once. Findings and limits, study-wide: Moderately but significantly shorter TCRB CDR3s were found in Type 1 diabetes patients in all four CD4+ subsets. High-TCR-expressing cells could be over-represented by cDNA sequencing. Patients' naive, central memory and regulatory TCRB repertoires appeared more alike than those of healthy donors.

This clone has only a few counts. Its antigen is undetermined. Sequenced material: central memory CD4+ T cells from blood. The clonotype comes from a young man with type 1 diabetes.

CDR3 coding DNA: TGTGCCAGCAGTTTATCGGGACAGCGACCTTCCTACGAGCAGTACTTC. Protein: CASSLSGQRPSYEQYF. The chain carries TRBV27 and TRBJ2-7; 7 bases fit TRBD1. The germline V gene has CDR1 MNHEY and CDR2 SMNVEV (reference sequence). V shed 0 bases, J shed 1 base, and the junction held 6 bases outside the gene matches. This CDR3 is built from 16 residues.